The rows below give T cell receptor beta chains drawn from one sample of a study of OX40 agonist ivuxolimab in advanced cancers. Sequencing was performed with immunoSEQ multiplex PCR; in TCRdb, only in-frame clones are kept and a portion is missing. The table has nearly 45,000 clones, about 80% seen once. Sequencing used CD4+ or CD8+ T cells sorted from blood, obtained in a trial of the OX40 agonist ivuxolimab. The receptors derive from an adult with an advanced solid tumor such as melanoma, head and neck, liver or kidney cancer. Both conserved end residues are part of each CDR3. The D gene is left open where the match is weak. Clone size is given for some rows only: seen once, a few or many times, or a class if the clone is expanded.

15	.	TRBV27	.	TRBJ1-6	CASSLGGPYNSPLHF	TGTGCCAGCAGTTTAGGGGGGCCCTATAATTCACCCCTCCACTTT
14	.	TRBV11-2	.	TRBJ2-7	CASSSGRGGYEQYF	TGTGCCAGCAGCTCCGGAAGGGGTGGCTACGAGCAGTACTTC
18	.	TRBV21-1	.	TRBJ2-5	CASSKRTVEGALEETQYF	TGTGCCAGCAGCAAAAGGACCGTAGAGGGAGCTCTGGAGGAGACCCAGTACTTC
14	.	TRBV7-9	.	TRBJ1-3	CASSRRDSGNTIYF	TGTGCCAGCAGCCGACGTGACTCTGGAAACACCATATATTTT
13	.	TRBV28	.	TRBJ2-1	CASSFRPDNELFF	TGTGCCAGCAGTTTTAGGCCGGACAATGAGCTGTTCTTC
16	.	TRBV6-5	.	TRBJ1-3	CASSYLPPGTGNTIYF	TGTGCCAGCAGTTATCTACCGCCAGGAACTGGAAACACCATATATTTT
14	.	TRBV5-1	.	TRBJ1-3	CASSLAGRGNTIYF	TGCGCCAGCAGCTTGGCCGGTAGGGGAAACACCATATATTTT
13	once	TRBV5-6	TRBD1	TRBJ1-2	CASSLGGTDGYTF	TGTGCCAGCAGCTTGGGAGGGACAGATGGCTACACCTTC
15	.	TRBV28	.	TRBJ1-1	CASSLGPISGTEAFF	TGTGCCAGCAGTTTAGGTCCTATCTCTGGCACTGAAGCTTTCTTT
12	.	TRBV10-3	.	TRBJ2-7	CAIMRGWYEQYF	TGTGCCATCATGAGGGGGTGGTACGAGCAGTACTTC
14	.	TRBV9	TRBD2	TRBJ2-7	CASSVAGGPYEQYF	TGTGCCAGCAGCGTTGCGGGGGGTCCCTACGAGCAGTACTTC
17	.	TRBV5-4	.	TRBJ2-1	CASSLGGLGDPYNEQFF	TGTGCCAGCAGCTTGGGAGGATTAGGGGACCCCTACAATGAGCAGTTCTTC
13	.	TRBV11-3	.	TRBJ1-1	CARTPTGEPEAFF	TGTGCCAGAACCCCTACGGGGGAACCTGAAGCTTTCTTT
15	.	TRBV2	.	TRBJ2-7	CASSEAAGSSYEQYF	TGTGCCAGCAGTGAAGCCGCGGGGAGTTCGTACGAGCAGTACTTC
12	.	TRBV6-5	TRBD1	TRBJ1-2	CASRRQGHGYTF	TGTGCCAGCAGGAGACAGGGTCATGGCTACACCTTC
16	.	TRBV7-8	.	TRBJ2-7	CASSPRPTPSSYEQYF	TGTGCCAGCAGCCCCCGACCGACACCAAGCTCCTACGAGCAGTACTTC
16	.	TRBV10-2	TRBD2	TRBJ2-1	CASSTSSGSSYNEQFF	TGCGCCAGCAGCACCTCTAGCGGGAGCTCCTACAATGAGCAGTTCTTC
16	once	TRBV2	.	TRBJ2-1	CASSERGQSFYNEQFF	TGTGCCAGCAGTGAAAGAGGACAGTCCTTTTACAATGAGCAGTTCTTC
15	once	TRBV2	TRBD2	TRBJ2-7	CASSVTSGRFYEQYF	TGTGCCAGCAGCGTGACTAGCGGGAGGTTTTACGAGCAGTACTTC
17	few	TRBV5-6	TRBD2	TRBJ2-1	CASSHKTSGSGPNEQFF	TGTGCCAGCAGCCATAAAACTAGCGGGAGCGGTCCGAATGAGCAGTTCTTC
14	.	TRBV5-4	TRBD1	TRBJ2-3	CASSSGQGEDTQYF	TGTGCCAGCAGCTCGGGACAGGGTGAGGATACGCAGTATTTT
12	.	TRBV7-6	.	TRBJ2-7	CASSFLGGEQYF	TGTGCCAGCAGCTTCTTAGGCGGCGAGCAGTACTTC
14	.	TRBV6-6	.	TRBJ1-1	CASSYRQVNTEAFF	TGTGCCAGCAGTTACAGGCAGGTGAACACTGAAGCTTTCTTT
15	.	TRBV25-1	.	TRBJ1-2	CASSEYFGHLSGYTF	TGTGCCAGCAGTGAATATTTTGGTCATCTCTCGGGCTACACCTTC
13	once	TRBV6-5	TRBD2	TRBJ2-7	CASMGGFPYEQYF	TGTGCCAGCATGGGAGGGTTTCCCTACGAGCAGTACTTC
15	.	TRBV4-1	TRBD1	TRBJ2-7	CASSQGLGQTYEQYF	TGCGCCAGCAGCCAAGGCCTGGGACAGACCTACGAGCAGTACTTC
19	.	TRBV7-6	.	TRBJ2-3	CASSLGGRLITSSTDTQYF	TGTGCCAGCAGCTTAGGAGGCAGATTAATAACATCTAGCACAGATACGCAGTATTTT
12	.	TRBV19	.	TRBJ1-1	CASSIGSTEAFF	TGTGCCAGTAGTATCGGAAGCACTGAAGCTTTCTTT
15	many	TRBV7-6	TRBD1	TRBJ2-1	CASSPDDREFNEQFF	TGTGCCAGCAGCCCAGATGACAGGGAGTTCAATGAGCAGTTCTTC
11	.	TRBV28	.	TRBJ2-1	CASSLVNEQFF	TGTGCCAGCAGTTTAGTGAATGAGCAGTTCTTC
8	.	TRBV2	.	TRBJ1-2	CASSWTHF	TGTGCCAGCAGTTGGACGCACTTC
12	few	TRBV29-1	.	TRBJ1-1	CSAVGGNTEAFF	TGCAGCGCCGTGGGGGGAAACACTGAAGCTTTCTTT
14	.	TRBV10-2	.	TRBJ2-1	CASSGKLASNEQFF	TGCGCCAGCAGTGGAAAATTGGCGTCCAATGAGCAGTTCTTC
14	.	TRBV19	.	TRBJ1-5	CASSIYVRPQPQHF	TGTGCCAGTAGTATATATGTCAGACCACAGCCCCAGCATTTT